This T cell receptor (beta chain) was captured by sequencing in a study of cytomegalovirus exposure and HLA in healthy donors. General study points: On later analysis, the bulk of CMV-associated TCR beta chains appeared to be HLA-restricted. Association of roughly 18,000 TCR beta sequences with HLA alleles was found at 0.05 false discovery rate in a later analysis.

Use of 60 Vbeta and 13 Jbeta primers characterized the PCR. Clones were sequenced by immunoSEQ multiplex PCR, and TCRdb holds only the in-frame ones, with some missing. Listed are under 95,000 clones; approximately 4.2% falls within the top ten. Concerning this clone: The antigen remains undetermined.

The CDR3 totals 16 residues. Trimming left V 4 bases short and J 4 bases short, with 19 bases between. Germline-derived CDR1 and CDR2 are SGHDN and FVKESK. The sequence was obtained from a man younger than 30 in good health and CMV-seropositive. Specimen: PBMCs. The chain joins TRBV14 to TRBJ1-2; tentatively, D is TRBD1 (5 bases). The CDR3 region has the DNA TGTGCCAGCAGCCCCCTCCGAGCAGGGAAGGTCTATGGCTACACCTTC. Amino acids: CASSPLRAGKVYGYTF.